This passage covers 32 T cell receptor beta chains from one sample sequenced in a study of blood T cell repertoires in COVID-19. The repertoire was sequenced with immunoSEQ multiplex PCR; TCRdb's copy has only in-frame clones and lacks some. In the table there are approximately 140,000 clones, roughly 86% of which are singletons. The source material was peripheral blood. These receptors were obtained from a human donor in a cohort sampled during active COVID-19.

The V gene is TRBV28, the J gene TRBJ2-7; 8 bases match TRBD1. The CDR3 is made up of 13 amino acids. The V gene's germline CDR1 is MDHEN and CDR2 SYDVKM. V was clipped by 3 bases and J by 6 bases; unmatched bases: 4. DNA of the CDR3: TGTGCCAGCAGTTTGGGACAGGTCGGCGAGCAGTACTTC. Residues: CASSLGQVGEQYF. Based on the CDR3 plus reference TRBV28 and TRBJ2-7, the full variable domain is DVKVTQSSRYLVKRTGEKVFLECVQDMDHENMFWYRQDPGLGLRLIYFSYDVKMKEKGDIPEGYSVSREKKERFSLILESASTNQTSMYLCASSLGQVGEQYFGPGTRLTVT.

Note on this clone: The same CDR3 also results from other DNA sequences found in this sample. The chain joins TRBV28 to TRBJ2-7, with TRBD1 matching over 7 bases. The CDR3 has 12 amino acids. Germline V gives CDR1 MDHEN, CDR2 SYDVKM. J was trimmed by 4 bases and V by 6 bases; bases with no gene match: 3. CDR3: CASRQGPYEQYF. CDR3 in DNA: TGTGCCAGCAGACAGGGGCCTTACGAGCAGTACTTC.

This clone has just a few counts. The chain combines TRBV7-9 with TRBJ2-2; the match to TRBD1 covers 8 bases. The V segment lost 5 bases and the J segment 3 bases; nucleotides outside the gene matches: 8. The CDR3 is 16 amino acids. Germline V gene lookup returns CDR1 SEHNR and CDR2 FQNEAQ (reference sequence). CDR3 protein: CASSPGTGVDTGELFF. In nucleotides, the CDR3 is TGTGCCAGCAGCCCCGGGACAGGTGTTGACACCGGGGAGCTGTTTTTT.

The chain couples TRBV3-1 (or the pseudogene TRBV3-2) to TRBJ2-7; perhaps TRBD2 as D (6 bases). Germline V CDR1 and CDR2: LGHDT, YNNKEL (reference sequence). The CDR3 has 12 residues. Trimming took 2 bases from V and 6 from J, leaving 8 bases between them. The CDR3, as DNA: TGTGCCAGCAGCCAAATGGGGGGCGAGCAGTACTTC. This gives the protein CASSQMGGEQYF.

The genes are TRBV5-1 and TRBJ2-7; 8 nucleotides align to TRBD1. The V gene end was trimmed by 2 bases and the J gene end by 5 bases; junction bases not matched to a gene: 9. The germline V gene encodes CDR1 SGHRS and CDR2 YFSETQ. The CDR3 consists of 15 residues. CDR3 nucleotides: TGCGCCAGCAGCTTTGGACAGGGTAAAATGAACGAGCAGTACTTC. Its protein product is CASSFGQGKMNEQYF.

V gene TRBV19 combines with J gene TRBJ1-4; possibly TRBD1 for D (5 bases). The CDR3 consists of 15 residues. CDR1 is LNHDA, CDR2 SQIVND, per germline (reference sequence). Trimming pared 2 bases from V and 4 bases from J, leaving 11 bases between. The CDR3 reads CASSISARVNEKLFF. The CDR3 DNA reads TGTGCCAGTAGTATATCAGCCAGGGTTAATGAAAAACTGTTTTTT.

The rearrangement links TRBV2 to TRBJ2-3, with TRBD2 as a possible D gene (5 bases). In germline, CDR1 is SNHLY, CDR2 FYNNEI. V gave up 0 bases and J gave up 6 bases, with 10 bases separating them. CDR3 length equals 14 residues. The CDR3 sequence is CASSEAGTSDTQYF. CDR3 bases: TGTGCCAGCAGTGAAGCGGGAACTAGTGATACGCAGTATTTT. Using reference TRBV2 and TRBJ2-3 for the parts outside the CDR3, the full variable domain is EPEVTQTPSHQVTQMGQEVILRCVPISNHLYFYWYRQILGQKVEFLVSFYNNEISEKSEIFDDQFSVERPDGSNFTLKIRSTKLEDSAMYFCASSEAGTSDTQYFGPGTRLTVL.

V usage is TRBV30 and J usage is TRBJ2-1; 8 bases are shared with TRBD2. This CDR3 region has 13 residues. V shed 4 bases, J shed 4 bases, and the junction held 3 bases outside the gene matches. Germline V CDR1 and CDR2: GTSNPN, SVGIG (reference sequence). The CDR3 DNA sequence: TGTGCCTGGAAGCGGGGGCCTTACAATGAGCAGTTCTTC. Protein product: CAWKRGPYNEQFF.

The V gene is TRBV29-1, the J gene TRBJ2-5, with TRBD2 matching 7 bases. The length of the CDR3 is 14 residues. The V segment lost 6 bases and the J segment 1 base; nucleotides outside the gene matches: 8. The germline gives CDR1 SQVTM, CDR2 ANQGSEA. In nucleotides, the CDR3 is TGCAGCGTGAAGCGGGGTACGGGCCAAGAGACCCAGTACTTC. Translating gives CSVKRGTGQETQYF.

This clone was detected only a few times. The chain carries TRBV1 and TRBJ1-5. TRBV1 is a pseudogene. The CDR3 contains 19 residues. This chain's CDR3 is CTRTTRNDRLRYSNQPQHF. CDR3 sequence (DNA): TGCACCAGGACGACTAGAAATGACAGATTACGTTATAGCAATCAGCCCCAGCATTTT.

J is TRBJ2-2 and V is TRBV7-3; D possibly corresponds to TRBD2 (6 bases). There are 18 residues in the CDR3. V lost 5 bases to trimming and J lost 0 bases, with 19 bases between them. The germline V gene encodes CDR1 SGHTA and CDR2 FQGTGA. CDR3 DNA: TGTGCCAGCAGCCGGAGGGCAACCGCTAATACGAACACCGGGGAGCTGTTTTTT. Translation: CASSRRATANTNTGELFF.

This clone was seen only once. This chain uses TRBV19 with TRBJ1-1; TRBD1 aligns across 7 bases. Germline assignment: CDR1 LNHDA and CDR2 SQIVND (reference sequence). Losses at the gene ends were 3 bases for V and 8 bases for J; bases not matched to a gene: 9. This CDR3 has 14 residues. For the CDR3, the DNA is TGTGCCAGTAGTATCAACAGGGGTCCCCAGGAAGCTTTCTTT. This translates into CASSINRGPQEAFF.

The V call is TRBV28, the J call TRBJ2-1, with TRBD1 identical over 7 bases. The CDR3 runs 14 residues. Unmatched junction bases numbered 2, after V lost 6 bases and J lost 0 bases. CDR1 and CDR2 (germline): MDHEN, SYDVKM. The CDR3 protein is CASRGGTSYNEQFF. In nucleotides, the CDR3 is TGTGCCAGCAGAGGGGGCACCTCCTACAATGAGCAGTTCTTC.

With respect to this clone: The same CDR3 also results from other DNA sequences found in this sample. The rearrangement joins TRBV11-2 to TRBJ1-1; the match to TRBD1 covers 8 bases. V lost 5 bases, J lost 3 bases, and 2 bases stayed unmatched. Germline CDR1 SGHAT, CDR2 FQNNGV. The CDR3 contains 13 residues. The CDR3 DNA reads TGTGCCAGCAGCCTGGACAGGGACACTGAAGCTTTCTTT. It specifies CASSLDRDTEAFF.

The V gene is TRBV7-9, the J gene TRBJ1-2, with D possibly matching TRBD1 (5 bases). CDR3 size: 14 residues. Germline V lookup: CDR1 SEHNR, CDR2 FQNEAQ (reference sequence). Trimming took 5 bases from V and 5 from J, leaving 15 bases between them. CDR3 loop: CASSGQGAGYGYTF. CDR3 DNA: TGTGCCAGCAGCGGGCAGGGCGCAGGTTATGGCTACACCTTC.

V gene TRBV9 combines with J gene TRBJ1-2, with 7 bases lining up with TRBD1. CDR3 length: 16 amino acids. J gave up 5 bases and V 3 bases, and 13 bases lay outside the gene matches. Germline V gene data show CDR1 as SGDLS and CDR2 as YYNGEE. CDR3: CASSARQGYSLYGYTF. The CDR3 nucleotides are TGTGCCAGCAGCGCAAGACAGGGTTATTCCCTGTATGGCTACACCTTC.

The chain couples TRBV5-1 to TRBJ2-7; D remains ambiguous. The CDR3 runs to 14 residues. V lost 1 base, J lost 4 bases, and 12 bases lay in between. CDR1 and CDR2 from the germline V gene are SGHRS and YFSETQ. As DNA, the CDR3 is TGCGCCAGCAGCTTGTTCCAGGTGGGTTACGAGCAGTACTTC. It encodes CASSLFQVGYEQYF.

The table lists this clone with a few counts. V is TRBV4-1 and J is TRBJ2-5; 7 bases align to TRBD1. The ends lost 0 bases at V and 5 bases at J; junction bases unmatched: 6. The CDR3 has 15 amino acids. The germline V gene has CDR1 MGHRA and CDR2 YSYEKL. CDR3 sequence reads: CASSQDRNRGETQYF. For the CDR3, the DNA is TGCGCCAGCAGCCAAGATCGAAACAGGGGCGAGACCCAGTACTTC.

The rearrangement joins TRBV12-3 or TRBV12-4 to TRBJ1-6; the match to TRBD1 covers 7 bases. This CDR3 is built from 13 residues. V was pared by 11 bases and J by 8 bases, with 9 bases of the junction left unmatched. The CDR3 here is CAGSRGRDSPLHF. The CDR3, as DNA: TGTGCCGGATCAAGGGGGCGGGATTCACCCCTCCACTTT.

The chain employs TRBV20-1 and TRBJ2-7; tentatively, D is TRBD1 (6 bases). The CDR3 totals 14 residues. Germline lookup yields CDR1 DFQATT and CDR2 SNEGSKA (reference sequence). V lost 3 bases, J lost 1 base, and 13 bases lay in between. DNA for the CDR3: TGCAGTGCTAGTGATACAGGGACGTCCTACGAGCAGTACTTC. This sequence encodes CSASDTGTSYEQYF.

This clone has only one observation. CDR3 in DNA: TGCAGCGTTGTTGGGGGGTTGGAGCAGGGCGCAGATACGCAGTATTTT. Its protein product is CSVVGGLEQGADTQYF. The chain couples TRBV29-1 to TRBJ2-3, with D tentatively TRBD2 (6 bases). The length of the CDR3 is 16 residues. V was clipped by 4 bases and J by 4 bases, with 21 bases between them. Germline values: CDR1 SQVTM, CDR2 ANQGSEA.

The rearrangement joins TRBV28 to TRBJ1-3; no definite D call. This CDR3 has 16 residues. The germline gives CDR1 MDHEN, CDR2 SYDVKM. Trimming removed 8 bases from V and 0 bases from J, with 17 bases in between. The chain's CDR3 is CASARVGGGSGNTIYF. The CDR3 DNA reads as TGTGCCAGCGCCCGGGTCGGAGGAGGCTCTGGAAACACCATATATTTT.

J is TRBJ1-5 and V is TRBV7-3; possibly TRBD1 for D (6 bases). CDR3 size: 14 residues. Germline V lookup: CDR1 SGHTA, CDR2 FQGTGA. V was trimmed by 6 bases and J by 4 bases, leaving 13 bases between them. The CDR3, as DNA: TGTGCCAGCAGTCGGACAGTTTTGAATCAGCCCCAGCATTTT. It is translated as CASSRTVLNQPQHF.

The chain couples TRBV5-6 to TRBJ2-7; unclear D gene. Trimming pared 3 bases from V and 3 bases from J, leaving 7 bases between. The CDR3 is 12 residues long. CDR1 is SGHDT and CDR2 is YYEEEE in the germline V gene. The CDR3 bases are TGTGCCAGCAGCTCAGGTTTCTACGAGCAGTACTTC. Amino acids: CASSSGFYEQYF.

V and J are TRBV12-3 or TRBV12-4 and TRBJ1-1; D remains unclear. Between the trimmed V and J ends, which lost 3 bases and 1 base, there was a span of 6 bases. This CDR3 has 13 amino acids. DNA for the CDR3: TGTGCCAGCAGTTTCGGTGGGAACACTGAAGCTTTCTTT. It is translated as CASSFGGNTEAFF.

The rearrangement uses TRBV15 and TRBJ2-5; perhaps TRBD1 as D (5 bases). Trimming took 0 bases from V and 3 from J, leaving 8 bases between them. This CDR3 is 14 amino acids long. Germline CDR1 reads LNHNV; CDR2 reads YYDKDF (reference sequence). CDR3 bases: TGTGCCACCAGCAGAGATCTAGGGGAAGAGACCCAGTACTTC. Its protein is CATSRDLGEETQYF.

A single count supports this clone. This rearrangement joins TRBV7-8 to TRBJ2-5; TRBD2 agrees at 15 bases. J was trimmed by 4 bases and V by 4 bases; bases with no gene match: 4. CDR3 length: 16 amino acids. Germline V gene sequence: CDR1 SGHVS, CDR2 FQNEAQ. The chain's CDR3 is CASSSGLAGGRETQYF. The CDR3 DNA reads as TGTGCCAGCAGCTCCGGACTAGCGGGAGGGCGAGAGACCCAGTACTTC.

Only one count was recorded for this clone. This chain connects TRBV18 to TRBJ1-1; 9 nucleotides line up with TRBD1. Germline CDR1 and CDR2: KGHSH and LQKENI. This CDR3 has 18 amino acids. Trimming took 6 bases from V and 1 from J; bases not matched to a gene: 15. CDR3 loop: CASSLSRDREVGNTEAFF. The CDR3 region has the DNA TGTGCCAGCTCCCTCTCCCGGGACAGGGAGGTCGGGAACACTGAAGCTTTCTTT.

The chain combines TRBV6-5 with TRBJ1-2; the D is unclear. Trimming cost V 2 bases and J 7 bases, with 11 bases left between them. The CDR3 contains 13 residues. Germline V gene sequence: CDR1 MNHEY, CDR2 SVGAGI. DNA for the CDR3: TGTGCCAGCAGTTACGGGCGGGCGGGTGGCTACACCTTC. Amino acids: CASSYGRAGGYTF.

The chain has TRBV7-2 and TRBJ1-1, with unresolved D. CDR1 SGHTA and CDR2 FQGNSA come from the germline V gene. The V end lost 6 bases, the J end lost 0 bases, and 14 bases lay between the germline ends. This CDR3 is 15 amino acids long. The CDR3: CASSAPHTMNTEAFF. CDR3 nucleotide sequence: TGTGCCAGCAGTGCACCTCACACGATGAACACTGAAGCTTTCTTT.

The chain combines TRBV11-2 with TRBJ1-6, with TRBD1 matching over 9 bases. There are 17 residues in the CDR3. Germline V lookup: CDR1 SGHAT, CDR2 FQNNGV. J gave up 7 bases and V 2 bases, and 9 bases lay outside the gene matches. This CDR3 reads CASSLTGTGLGNSPLHF. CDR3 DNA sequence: TGTGCCAGCAGCTTAACAGGGACAGGGCTAGGCAATTCACCCCTCCACTTT. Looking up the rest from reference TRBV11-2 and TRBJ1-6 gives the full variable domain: EAGVAQSPRYKIIEKRQSVAFWCNPISGHATLYWYQQILGQGPKLLIQFQNNGVVDDSQLPKDRFSAERLKGVDSTLKIQPAKLEDSAVYLCASSLTGTGLGNSPLHFGNGTRLTVT.

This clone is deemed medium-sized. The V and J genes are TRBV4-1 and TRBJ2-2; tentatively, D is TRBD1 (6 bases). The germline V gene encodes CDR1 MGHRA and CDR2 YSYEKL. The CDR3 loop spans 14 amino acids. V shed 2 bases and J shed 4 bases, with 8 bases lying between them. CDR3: CASSQNRATGELFF. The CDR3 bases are TGCGCCAGCAGCCAAAACAGGGCCACCGGGGAGCTGTTTTTT.